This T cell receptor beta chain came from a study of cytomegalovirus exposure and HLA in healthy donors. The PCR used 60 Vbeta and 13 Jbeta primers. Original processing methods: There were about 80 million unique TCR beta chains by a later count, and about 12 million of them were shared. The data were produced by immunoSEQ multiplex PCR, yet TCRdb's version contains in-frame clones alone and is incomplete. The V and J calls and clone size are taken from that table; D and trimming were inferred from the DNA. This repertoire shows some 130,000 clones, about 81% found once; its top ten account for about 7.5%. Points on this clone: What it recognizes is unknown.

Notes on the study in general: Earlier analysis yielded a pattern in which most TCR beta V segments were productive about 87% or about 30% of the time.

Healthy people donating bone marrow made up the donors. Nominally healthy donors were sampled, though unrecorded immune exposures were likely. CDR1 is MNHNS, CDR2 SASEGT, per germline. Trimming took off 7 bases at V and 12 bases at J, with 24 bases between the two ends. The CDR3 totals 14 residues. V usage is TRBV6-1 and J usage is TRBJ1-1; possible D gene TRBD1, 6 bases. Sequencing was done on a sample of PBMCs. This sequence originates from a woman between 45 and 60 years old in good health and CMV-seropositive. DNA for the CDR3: TGTGCCAGCACCTTCCCCGGGACAACCGACGAGACTTTCTTT. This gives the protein CASTFPGTTDETFF.